Listed here are 20 T cell receptor beta chains from one sample, sequenced in a study of CD8+ T cells in alopecia areata. As the sequencing template, cDNA was produced by extracting RNA and reverse transcribing it. Only in-frame clones appear in the TCRdb table, and some are missing; sequencing was by immunoSEQ multiplex PCR. Of about 100,000 clones listed, approximately 63% are singletons. Specified treatment: oral pan-JAK inhibitor, 5-10 mg twice daily. The sample consisted of CD8+ T cells sorted from blood, taken at roughly week 55, from a patient treated with tofacitinib. These receptors were taken from a human donor with alopecia areata.

The chain recombines TRBV5-6 with TRBJ1-5, with D possibly being TRBD1 (6 bases). The V gene's germline CDR1 is SGHDT and CDR2 YYEEEE. This CDR3 spans 14 amino acids. The V gene lost 2 bases and the J gene lost 0 bases, with 6 bases spanning the gap. CDR3 residues: CASSLQGSNQPQHF. The CDR3 DNA reads as TGTGCCAGCAGCTTACAGGGTAGCAATCAGCCCCAGCATTTT.

J is TRBJ1-5 and V is TRBV4-1; D is ambiguous. In germline, CDR1 is MGHRA, CDR2 YSYEKL. V shed 1 base and J shed 1 base, with 8 bases lying between them. The CDR3 runs 15 residues. CDR3 protein: CASSQVLLSNQPQHF. The CDR3, as DNA: TGCGCCAGCAGCCAAGTCCTTTTGAGCAATCAGCCCCAGCATTTT.

This sequence joins TRBV7-9 and TRBJ1-6; D is ambiguous. The CDR3 has 14 amino acids. In germline, CDR1 is SEHNR, CDR2 FQNEAQ (reference sequence). V dropped 10 bases and J dropped 9 bases, with 19 bases sitting between them. The CDR3 here is CATDPGIAASPLHF. Written as DNA, the CDR3 is TGTGCCACCGATCCCGGGATAGCGGCTTCACCCCTCCACTTT.

This clone appeared many times. The chain carries TRBV5-1 and TRBJ2-5, with 11 bases aligning to TRBD2. CDR1 is SGHRS and CDR2 is YFSETQ in the germline V gene. Losses at the gene ends were 0 bases for V and 2 bases for J; bases not matched to a gene: 9. This CDR3 has 18 residues. The CDR3 DNA reads TGCGCCAGCAGCTTGGTCACTAGCGGGGGCCAACCTCAAGAGACCCAGTACTTC. This codes for CASSLVTSGGQPQETQYF.

The chain employs TRBV6-1 and TRBJ2-1; 8 bases agree with TRBD1. The V and J ends lost 5 bases and 5 bases, in that order; junction bases with no gene match: 5. This CDR3 has 14 amino acids. Germline V gene data show CDR1 as MNHNS and CDR2 as SASEGT. The CDR3 is CASSTDRDDNEQFF. The CDR3 DNA sequence: TGTGCCAGCAGTACGGACAGGGACGACAATGAGCAGTTCTTC.

This clone appeared once. The chain carries TRBV4-1 and TRBJ2-3; D may correspond to TRBD1 or TRBD2 (5 bases each). V lost 6 bases and J 9 bases, leaving 16 bases between the germline ends. The CDR3 length is 13 residues. Germline V gives CDR1 MGHRA, CDR2 YSYEKL. CDR3 nucleotide sequence: TGCGCCAGCAGGGCCGGGGCCCCGGCCACGCAGTATTTT. It codes for CASRAGAPATQYF.

The J gene is TRBJ2-3, the V gene TRBV5-1, with a tentative D call TRBD1 (6 bases). Germline V gene data show CDR1 as SGHRS and CDR2 as YFSETQ. V shed 7 bases and J shed 6 bases, with 9 bases lying between them. The CDR3 extends over 11 amino acids. The CDR3 reads CASLGGDTQYF. CDR3 sequence (DNA): TGCGCCAGCCTAGGGGGTGATACGCAGTATTTT.

The chain links TRBV6-1 to TRBJ1-4; D might be TRBD1 (6 bases). V lost 4 bases to trimming and J lost 5 bases, with 11 bases between them. Germline-derived CDR1 and CDR2 are MNHNS and SASEGT. The CDR3 has 14 amino acids. The CDR3 DNA reads as TGTGCCAGCAGTGGGACAGTGTTGAATGAAAAACTGTTTTTT. Encoded protein: CASSGTVLNEKLFF.

This clone appeared a few times. The chain is built from TRBV27 and TRBJ1-5; no definite D call. Per germline, CDR1 MNHEY and CDR2 SMNVEV (reference sequence). V was shortened by 5 bases and J by 5 bases, with 10 bases between the two germline ends. This CDR3 spans 13 amino acids. The CDR3 bases are TGTGCCAGCAGTCCAACTACCTATCAGCCCCAGCATTTT. Translated: CASSPTTYQPQHF.

The rearrangement uses TRBV13 and TRBJ2-3; TRBD2 is a possible D gene (6 bases). This CDR3 has 19 residues. Trimming shortened V by 5 bases and J by 3 bases, and 27 bases separated the two germline ends. Germline CDR1 is PRHDT and CDR2 is FYEKMQ (reference sequence). In DNA form, the CDR3 reads TGTGCCAGCAGCCAGGACAAATCGGAGGGGCGCCTCGGTACAGATACGCAGTATTTT. Protein product: CASSQDKSEGRLGTDTQYF. The variable domain in full, with the rest retrieved from reference TRBV13 and TRBJ2-3, is AAGVIQSPRHLIKEKRETATLKCYPIPRHDTVYWYQQGPGQDPQFLISFYEKMQSDKGSIPDRFSAQQFSDYHSELNMSSLELGDSALYFCASSQDKSEGRLGTDTQYFGPGTRLTVL.

This clone was seen a few times. The chain is built from TRBV29-1 and TRBJ2-1; 14 nucleotides line up with TRBD2. From germline, CDR1 is SQVTM and CDR2 ANQGSEA. J gave up 8 bases and V 5 bases, and 5 bases lay outside the gene matches. The CDR3 totals 14 residues. The CDR3 bases are TGCAGCGTTCCGACTAGCGGGGGGGCTTATGAGCAGTTCTTC. Translated: CSVPTSGGAYEQFF.

This clone has just a few counts. This chain connects TRBV4-1 to TRBJ2-5; D gene ambiguous. The CDR3 sequence is 15 residues long. CDR1 and CDR2 from the germline V gene are MGHRA and YSYEKL. V was cut by 6 bases and J by 3 bases, with 17 bases left in between. This CDR3 reads CASSHFSPEKETQYF. CDR3 sequence (DNA): TGCGCCAGCAGTCACTTCAGCCCAGAGAAAGAGACCCAGTACTTC.

The genes are TRBV2 and TRBJ2-7, with 14 bases lining up with TRBD2. Germline CDR1 reads SNHLY; CDR2 reads FYNNEI. CDR3 length: 16 residues. Trimming cost V 8 bases and J 5 bases; bases outside gene matches: 11. CDR3 nucleotide sequence: TGTGCCAGCGGACTAGCGGGGGGTCGAGGGCGCGACGAGCAGTACTTC. Translating it yields CASGLAGGRGRDEQYF.

The rearrangement uses TRBV4-1 and TRBJ2-7; 7 bases fit TRBD2. The J segment lost 1 base and the V segment lost 2 bases, leaving 5 bases of the junction unmatched. This CDR3 spans 15 amino acids. From germline, CDR1 is MGHRA and CDR2 YSYEKL. The DNA of the CDR3 is TGCGCCAGCAGCCAACTCCGGGACTATTCCTACGAGCAGTACTTC. Its translation is CASSQLRDYSYEQYF.

This clone was seen more than once but under ten times. The J gene is TRBJ2-2, the V gene TRBV6-5; D unresolved. This CDR3 region has 12 residues. The germline CDR1 and CDR2 sequences are MNHEY and SVGAGI. V lost 6 bases and J lost 7, with 9 bases in between. The CDR3 nucleotides are TGTGCCAGCAGAAAACTTATCGGGGAGCTGTTTTTT. This encodes CASRKLIGELFF.

This clone was counted only a few times. The V gene is TRBV10-2, the J gene TRBJ2-7, with 15 bases fitting TRBD2. The CDR3 runs to 19 residues. The J segment lost 0 bases and the V segment lost 4 bases, leaving 10 bases of the junction unmatched. Germline V gene data show CDR1 as WSHSY and CDR2 as SAAADI. This CDR3 reads CASSAWGLAGGVSSYEQYF. The CDR3 DNA reads TGCGCCAGCAGTGCCTGGGGACTAGCGGGGGGTGTAAGCTCCTACGAGCAGTACTTC.

This rearrangement joins TRBV7-2 to TRBJ1-5, with TRBD1 identical over 9 bases. V trimming: 4 bases; J trimming: 6 bases; junction bases outside the gene matches: 4. In germline, CDR1 is SGHTA, CDR2 FQGNSA. This CDR3 is built from 14 residues. CDR3 in amino acids: CASSWGQGSQPQHF. CDR3 coding DNA: TGTGCCAGCAGCTGGGGACAGGGAAGTCAGCCCCAGCATTTT.

The gene calls are TRBV6-1 and TRBJ1-2; weak D call: TRBD1 (6 bases). Germline CDR1 reads MNHNS; CDR2 reads SASEGT. The CDR3 consists of 14 residues. V was pared by 3 bases and J by 3 bases, with 11 bases between. The CDR3 sequence: CASSDLHRDYGYTF. The CDR3 bases are TGTGCCAGCAGTGATTTACACAGGGACTATGGCTACACCTTC.

The CDR3 bases are TGTGCCAGCAGCGGAGGGACAGGGGGATCGAACACCGGGGAGCTGTTTTTT. Translating it yields CASSGGTGGSNTGELFF. V usage is TRBV5-4 and J usage is TRBJ2-2, with 11 bases matching TRBD1. From germline, CDR1 is SGHNT and CDR2 YYREEE (reference sequence). The CDR3 sequence is 17 residues long. Trimming cost V 4 bases and J 0 bases; bases outside gene matches: 5.

This clone was detected only a few times. The rearrangement links TRBV5-1 to TRBJ1-5, with D tentatively TRBD1 (5 bases). V gave up 0 bases and J gave up 5 bases, with 12 bases separating them. This CDR3 is 15 amino acids long. The germline V gene has CDR1 SGHRS and CDR2 YFSETQ. DNA of the CDR3: TGCGCCAGCAGCTTGGTGGGGGAGGTCGATCAGCCCCAGCATTTT. Translating it yields CASSLVGEVDQPQHF.